This note documents a single T cell receptor (beta chain) sequence. Its antigen is unidentified. This CDR3 spans 16 amino acids. Trimming pared 5 bases from V and 4 bases from J, leaving 20 bases between. Germline assignment: CDR1 SGHTA and CDR2 FQGTGA. Some clones are missing from TCRdb's copy, which holds only in-frame ones; the method was immunoSEQ multiplex PCR. The data hold 35,000 to 45,000 clones, with approximately 84% observed a single time. Sequencing followed a ViraFEST assay step that expanded antigen-specific CD4+ T cells with viral peptide pools. Between days 9 and 10 of culture, CD4+ T cells were separated out. Participants were vaccinated with two doses of either the BNT162b2 or mRNA-1273 vaccine. Prior SARS-CoV-2 infection was absent in the vaccine recipients, as shown by negative nucleocapsid antibodies. This entry belongs to a study of vaccination effects on CD4 cells after COVID-19. Whole-study context: Post-vaccine specimens were collected at a median of 72 days following the second dose. Whole-study results and caveats: Vaccine- and infection-induced clones showed marked clonal contraction late following vaccination.

The chain links TRBV7-3 to TRBJ1-2, with D possibly being TRBD1 (6 bases). The clonotype originates from a human donor who received a COVID-19 vaccine. Some clones in this sample may be carry-over from other donors' samples. Sample: CD4+ T cells from PBMCs cultured with HCoV-NL63 spike peptides, taken after COVID-19 vaccination. CDR3 coding DNA: TGTGCCAGCAGCCCCCACGGCGTCTCAGGGGCCTATGGCTACACCTTC. It encodes CASSPHGVSGAYGYTF.